This is a list of T cell receptor beta chains from one sample in a study of blood T cell repertoires in COVID-19. Produced via immunoSEQ multiplex PCR; TCRdb's table is partial and in-frame only. The sample shows about 260,000 clones, about 87% of them seen only once. Sequencing was done on a sample of peripheral blood. The source of these receptors is a human donor in a cohort sampled during active COVID-19. Both conserved end residues are part of each CDR3. D genes are given only for firm matches. The size entry is marked missing in some rows and otherwise reads once, few, many or a size class.

V,D,size,J,DNA,CDR3
TRBV9,TRBD2,NA,TRBJ2-5,TGTGCCAGCAGCGAGGTAGCTGGGGGAGGGGAGACCCAGTACTTC,CASSEVAGGGETQYF
TRBV6-6,TRBD2,few,TRBJ2-7,TGTGCCAGCAGCGCGACTAGCGGGGAACGCGACGAGCAGTACTTC,CASSATSGERDEQYF
TRBV5-4,NA,NA,TRBJ2-2,TGTGCCAGCACCCTGGTGAGGAGGGGGCTCCACGGGGAGCTGTTTTTT,CASTLVRRGLHGELFF
TRBV7-9,NA,NA,TRBJ1-1,TGTGCCAGCAGCTTAACTGGGAACACTGAAGCTTTCTTT,CASSLTGNTEAFF
TRBV9,NA,NA,TRBJ1-2,TGTGCCAGCAGCCTCCGACAGGCCCCTGACTATGGCTACACCTTC,CASSLRQAPDYGYTF
TRBV19,TRBD1,once,TRBJ1-2,TGTGCCAGTAGTAGGCCGACGCAGGTAACAGGGGGACACTATGGCTACACCTTC,CASSRPTQVTGGHYGYTF
TRBV28,TRBD1,NA,TRBJ1-1,TGTGCCAGCAGCTCTCCGGGACAGGGAATGAACACTGAAGCTTTCTTT,CASSSPGQGMNTEAFF
TRBV3-1/TRBV3-2,NA,NA,TRBJ2-5,TGTGCCAGCAGCCATCGACCCCAGATTTCGGGGGAAGAGACCCAGTACTTC,CASSHRPQISGEETQYF
TRBV21-1,NA,NA,TRBJ1-2,TGTGCCAGCAGCAGACGCCAGGGGTGTAGCTATGGCTACACCTTC,CASSRRQGCSYGYTF
TRBV9,TRBD2,NA,TRBJ2-7,TGTGCCAGCAGCGTAGACGGTAGCGGGAGGGGAGAGCAGTACTTC,CASSVDGSGRGEQYF
TRBV19,TRBD1,once,TRBJ1-2,TGTGCCAGTAGCACCCGACAGGGGGGGGGCTATGGCTACACCTTC,CASSTRQGGGYGYTF
TRBV25-1,NA,NA,TRBJ2-5,TGTGCCAGCAGTGTGGCCTTCCAAGAGACCCAGTACTTC,CASSVAFQETQYF
TRBV2,NA,many,TRBJ1-1,TGTGCCAGCAGTTCTTTCGAGGCTGAAGCTTTCTTT,CASSSFEAEAFF
TRBV9,TRBD2,NA,TRBJ2-1,TGTGCCAGCAGCTCTACCGGGACTAGCGGGAGGGCCTTAGGGGAGCAGTTCTTC,CASSSTGTSGRALGEQFF
TRBV5-4,NA,NA,TRBJ2-1,TGTGCCAGCGGAGGGGCGAGCTCCTACAATGAGCAGTTCTTC,CASGGASSYNEQFF
TRBV2,TRBD1,few,TRBJ2-2,TGTGCCAGCAGGGGACAGGGGGCGCGAACCGGGGAGCTGTTTTTT,CASRGQGARTGELFF
TRBV2,NA,NA,TRBJ1-4,TGTGCCAGCAGTGCCTCACAGGGATTAGGAGAAAAACTGTTTTTT,CASSASQGLGEKLFF
TRBV3-1/TRBV3-2,TRBD2,NA,TRBJ2-3,TGTGCCAGCAGCCAAGAGGGGGGGGGACCTCGGGATACGCAGTATTTT,CASSQEGGGPRDTQYF
TRBV27,TRBD1,NA,TRBJ1-1,TGTGCCAGCAGTTTATCCGGGACAGGGAGGGAAGCTTTCTTT,CASSLSGTGREAFF
TRBV6-5,TRBD1,NA,TRBJ2-5,TGTGCCAGCAGTCAGAACAGGGGGCTGGTTGAGACCCAGTACTTC,CASSQNRGLVETQYF
TRBV15,NA,NA,TRBJ2-3,TGTGCCACCAGCAGAGATGAGGGAGGTACGCAGTATTTT,CATSRDEGGTQYF
TRBV5-4,TRBD2,few,TRBJ2-7,TGTGCCAGCAGCTCAGCGGGAGAAGGCTCCTACGAGCAGTACTTC,CASSSAGEGSYEQYF
TRBV19,NA,NA,TRBJ2-3,TGTGCCAGTAGGGCCTCACCTAGCACAGATACGCAGTATTTT,CASRASPSTDTQYF
TRBV2,TRBD2,NA,TRBJ2-7,TGTGCCAGCAGTGAACTAGCGGGGGGGTACGAGCAGTACTTC,CASSELAGGYEQYF
TRBV28,NA,once,TRBJ1-1,TGTGCCAGCAGAGGGAGGCCCGAAGCTTTCTTT,CASRGRPEAFF
TRBV2,NA,few,TRBJ1-2,TGTGCCAGCAGTGAAGGGGCAGGGGTGCCCTATGGCTACACCTTC,CASSEGAGVPYGYTF
TRBV4-1,TRBD2,NA,TRBJ2-7,TGCGCCAGCAGCCTACTAGCGGGGGGGTATGAATACTACGAGCAGTACTTC,CASSLLAGGYEYYEQYF
TRBV7-2,NA,NA,TRBJ1-2,TGTGCCAGCAGCCGCGGGTGGGGCTACACCTTC,CASSRGWGYTF
TRBV13,NA,many,TRBJ1-1,TGTGCCAGCAGCTCACTTGATAGGGGGATGAACACTGAAGCTTTCTTT,CASSSLDRGMNTEAFF
TRBV28,NA,NA,TRBJ2-1,TGTGCCACCAGTTCGTTTGGCGGGGACAATGAGCAGTTCTTC,CATSSFGGDNEQFF
TRBV5-1,NA,NA,TRBJ1-1,TGCGCCAGCAGCGCAGAGCAGGGTTTGGCCACTGAAGCTTTCTTT,CASSAEQGLATEAFF
TRBV7-2,NA,NA,TRBJ2-1,TGTGCCAGCAGCTTAGTTCCACTGAGCGAGCAGTTCTTC,CASSLVPLSEQFF
TRBV28,NA,NA,TRBJ1-1,TGTGCCAGCAGTTTTTTCGGGACTTCTAGGGTCGGAGCTTTCTTT,CASSFFGTSRVGAFF
TRBV5-1,NA,NA,TRBJ2-1,TGCGCCAGCAGCTTGGATGGCGGGGTATACAATGAGCAGTTCTTC,CASSLDGGVYNEQFF
TRBV13,NA,NA,TRBJ2-2,TGTGCCAGCAGCTTAGCAGCGTCTACCGGGGAGCTGTTTTTT,CASSLAASTGELFF
TRBV9,TRBD2,NA,TRBJ2-1,TGTGCCAGCAGCATTACTAGCGGGAGGCTCGATGAGCAGTTCTTC,CASSITSGRLDEQFF
TRBV24-1,NA,NA,TRBJ1-4,TGTGCCACCAGTTCTCCGAGGGGGGAAAAACTGTTTTTT,CATSSPRGEKLFF
TRBV27,TRBD2,NA,TRBJ2-4,TGTGCCAGCAGTTTTAGCGGGGTACTAGCCAAAAACATTCAGTACTTC,CASSFSGVLAKNIQYF
TRBV5-1,TRBD2,NA,TRBJ2-5,TGCGCCAGCAGTCTAAGGGTGGTAGCGGGAGGAGGGCGACTATCCCAAGAGACCCAGTACTTC,CASSLRVVAGGGRLSQETQYF
TRBV2,NA,NA,TRBJ2-3,TGTGCCAGCAGAGAAACAACAAACACAGATACGCAGTATTTT,CASRETTNTDTQYF
TRBV4-3,NA,NA,TRBJ1-1,TGCGCCAGCAGCCAACGCGGGACTGAAGCTTTCTTT,CASSQRGTEAFF
TRBV4-2,NA,few,TRBJ2-1,TGTGCCAGCAGCCAAGAGGGACTTCAACAGTTCTTC,CASSQEGLQQFF
TRBV2,NA,NA,TRBJ1-2,TGTGCCAGCAGCGCAACCGGAGGGCAAGATGGCTACACCTTC,CASSATGGQDGYTF
TRBV5-1,NA,NA,TRBJ2-3,TGCGCCAGCAGCTTGTCGGGAGTCGGCACAGATACGCAGTATTTT,CASSLSGVGTDTQYF
TRBV27,NA,NA,TRBJ2-1,TGTGCCAGCAGTATACAGGGAATTCTATACAATGAGCAGTTCTTC,CASSIQGILYNEQFF
TRBV5-1,NA,NA,TRBJ2-2,TGCGCCAGCAGCTCAATGGGGGGAACCGGGGAGCTGTTTTTT,CASSSMGGTGELFF
TRBV24-1,NA,NA,TRBJ2-2,TGTGCCACCAGTGATTCCTGGAACACCGGGGAGCTGTTTTTT,CATSDSWNTGELFF
TRBV11-2,TRBD1,few,TRBJ2-7,TGTGCCAGCAGCTCGCCCGGGACAGGGGGCCCCGAGCAGTACTTC,CASSSPGTGGPEQYF
TRBV15,TRBD2,NA,TRBJ2-7,TGTGCCACCAGCAGATCCGGGACTAGCGGGCCCTACGAGCAGTACTTC,CATSRSGTSGPYEQYF
TRBV9,NA,NA,TRBJ2-1,TGTGCCAGCAGCCGGGGACTTGCTTTCTCCTACAATGAGCAGTTCTTC,CASSRGLAFSYNEQFF
TRBV3-1/TRBV3-2,TRBD1,NA,TRBJ1-5,TGTGCCAGCAGCCAGGCCAGGGGGGGCAATCAGCCCCAGCATTTT,CASSQARGGNQPQHF